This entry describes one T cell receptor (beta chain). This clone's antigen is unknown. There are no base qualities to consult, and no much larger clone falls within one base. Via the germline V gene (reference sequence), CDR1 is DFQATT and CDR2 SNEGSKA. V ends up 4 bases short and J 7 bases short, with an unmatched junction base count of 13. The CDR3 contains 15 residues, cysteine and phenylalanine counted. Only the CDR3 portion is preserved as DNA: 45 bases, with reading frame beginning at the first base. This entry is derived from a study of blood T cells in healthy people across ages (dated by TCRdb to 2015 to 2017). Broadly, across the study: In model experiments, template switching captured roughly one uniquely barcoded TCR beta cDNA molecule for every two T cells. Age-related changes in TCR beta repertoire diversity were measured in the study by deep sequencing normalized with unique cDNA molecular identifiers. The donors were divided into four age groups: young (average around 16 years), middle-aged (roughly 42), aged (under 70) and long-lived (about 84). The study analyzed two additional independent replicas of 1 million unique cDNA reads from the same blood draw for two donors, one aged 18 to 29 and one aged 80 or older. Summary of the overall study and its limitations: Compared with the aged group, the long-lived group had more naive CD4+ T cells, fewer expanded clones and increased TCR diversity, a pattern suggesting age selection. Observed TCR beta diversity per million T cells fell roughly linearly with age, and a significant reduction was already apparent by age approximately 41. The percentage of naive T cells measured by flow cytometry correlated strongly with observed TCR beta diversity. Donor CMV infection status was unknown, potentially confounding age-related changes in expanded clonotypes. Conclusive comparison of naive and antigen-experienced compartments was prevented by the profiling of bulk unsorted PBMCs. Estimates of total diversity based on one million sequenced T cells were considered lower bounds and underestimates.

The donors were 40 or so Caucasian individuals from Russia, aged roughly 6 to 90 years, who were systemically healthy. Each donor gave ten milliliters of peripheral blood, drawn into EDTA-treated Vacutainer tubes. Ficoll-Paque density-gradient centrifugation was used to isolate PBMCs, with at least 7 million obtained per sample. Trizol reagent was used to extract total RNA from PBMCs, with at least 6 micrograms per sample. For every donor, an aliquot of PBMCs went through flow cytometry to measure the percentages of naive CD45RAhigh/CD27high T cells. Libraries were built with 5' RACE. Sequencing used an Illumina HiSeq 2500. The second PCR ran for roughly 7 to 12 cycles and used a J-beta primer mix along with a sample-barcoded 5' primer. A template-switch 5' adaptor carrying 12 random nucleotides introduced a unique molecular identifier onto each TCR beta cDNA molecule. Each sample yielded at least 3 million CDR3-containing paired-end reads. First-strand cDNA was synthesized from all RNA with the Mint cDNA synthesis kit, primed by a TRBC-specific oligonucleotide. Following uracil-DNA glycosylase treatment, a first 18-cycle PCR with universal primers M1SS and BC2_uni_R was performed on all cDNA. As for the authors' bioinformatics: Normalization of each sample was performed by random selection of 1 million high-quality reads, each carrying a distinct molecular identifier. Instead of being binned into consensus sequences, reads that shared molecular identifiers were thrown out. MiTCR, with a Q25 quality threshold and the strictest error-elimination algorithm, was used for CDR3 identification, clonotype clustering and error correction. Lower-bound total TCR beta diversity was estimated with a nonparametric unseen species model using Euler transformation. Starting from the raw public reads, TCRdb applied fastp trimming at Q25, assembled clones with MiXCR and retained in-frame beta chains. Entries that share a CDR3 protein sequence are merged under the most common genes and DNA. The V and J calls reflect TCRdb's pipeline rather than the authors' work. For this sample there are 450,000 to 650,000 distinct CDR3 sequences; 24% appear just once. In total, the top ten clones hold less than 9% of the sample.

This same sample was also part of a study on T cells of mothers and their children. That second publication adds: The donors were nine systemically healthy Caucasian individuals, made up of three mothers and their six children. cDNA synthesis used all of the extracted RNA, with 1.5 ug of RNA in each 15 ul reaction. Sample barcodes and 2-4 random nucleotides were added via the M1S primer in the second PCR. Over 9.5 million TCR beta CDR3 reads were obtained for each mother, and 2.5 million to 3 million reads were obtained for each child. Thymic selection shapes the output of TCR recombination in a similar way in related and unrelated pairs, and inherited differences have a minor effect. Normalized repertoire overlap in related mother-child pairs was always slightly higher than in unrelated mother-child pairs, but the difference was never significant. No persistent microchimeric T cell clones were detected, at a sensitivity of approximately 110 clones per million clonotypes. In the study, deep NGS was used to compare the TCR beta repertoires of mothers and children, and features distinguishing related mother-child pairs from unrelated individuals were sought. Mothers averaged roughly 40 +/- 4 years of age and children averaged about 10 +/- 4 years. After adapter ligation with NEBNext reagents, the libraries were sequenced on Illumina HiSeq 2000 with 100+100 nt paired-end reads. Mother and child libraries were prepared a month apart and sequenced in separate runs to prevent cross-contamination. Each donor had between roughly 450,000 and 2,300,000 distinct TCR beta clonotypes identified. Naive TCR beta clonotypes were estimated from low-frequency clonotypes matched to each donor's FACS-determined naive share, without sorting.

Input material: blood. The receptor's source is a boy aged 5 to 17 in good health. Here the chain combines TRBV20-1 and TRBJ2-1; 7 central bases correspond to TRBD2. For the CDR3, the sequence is CSAIEGGGRRNEQFF. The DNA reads TGCAGTGCTATAGAAGGCGGGGGTCGGAGGAATGAGCAGTTCTTC.